The clone carrying this T cell receptor beta chain was observed at least ten times. This sample's TCRbeta library carried unique molecular identifier barcodes. MiXCR, applied by TCRdb to the PCR reads, yields one record per CDR3 protein. The repertoire consists of approximately 200,000 distinct CDR3 sequences, with roughly 15% occurring once and the leading ten covering 13%. This sample was taken from a study of T-cell reconstitution after alpha-beta-depleted transplantation in children. The sequencing here drew on PBMCs from the stem cell graft donor, taken from the stem cell graft. The receptor comes from a human donor who donated a stem cell graft to a child with acute lymphoblastic leukemia.

Written as DNA, the CDR3 is TGTGCCGCACGGACAGACATAAAGAACACTGAAGCTTTCTTT. Its protein is CAARTDIKNTEAFF. The chain joins TRBV28 to TRBJ1-1, with D maybe TRBD1 (6 bases). V gave up 11 bases and J gave up 1 base, with 17 bases separating them. Germline V CDR1 and CDR2: MDHEN, SYDVKM. The CDR3 is made up of 14 amino acids.